This T cell receptor beta chain was identified during a study of cytomegalovirus exposure and HLA in healthy donors. Broader study findings: Sequencing likely caused a cluster of highly shared sequence variants.

This clone was seen a single time. Its antigen is not identified. 13 Jbeta primers and 60 Vbeta primers were used for the PCR. Generated by immunoSEQ multiplex PCR, the TCRdb table keeps only in-frame clones and is missing some. The sample lists roughly 66,000 clones, approximately 78% occurring once. Sequencing was performed on PBMCs. The TCR was taken from a man aged 18 to 30 in good health and CMV-seropositive.

The CDR3 nucleotides read TGTGCCAGCAGCCTCCTCTTGGGGGGTTCGGCTGAAGCTTTCTTT. This gives the protein CASSLLLGGSAEAFF. This rearrangement joins TRBV5-4 to TRBJ1-1; perhaps TRBD1 as D (5 bases). The CDR3 spans 15 residues. Germline CDR1 reads SGHNT; CDR2 reads YYREEE (reference sequence). Trimming cost V 4 bases and J 6 bases, with 19 bases left between them.